A single sample is the source of the 8 T cell receptor beta chains below, sequenced in a study of vaccination effects on CD4 cells after COVID-19. These receptors are not linked to any known antigen. Sequencing used immunoSEQ multiplex PCR; TCRdb keeps in-frame clones, though not all of them. Of around 70,000 clones listed, over 60% are singletons. At the end of roughly 9 days of culture, CD4+ T cells were isolated. Specimen: CD4+ T cells from PBMCs cultured without peptide, collected before COVID-19 vaccination. These receptors all stem from a human donor who received a COVID-19 vaccine.

This clone turned up a few times. The rearrangement links TRBV5-5 to TRBJ1-6; tentative D call: TRBD1 (5 bases). Deletions cut 4 bases from V and 7 bases from J, with 12 bases between. The length of the CDR3 is 14 residues. CDR1 SGHKS and CDR2 YYEKEE come from the germline V gene (reference sequence). The CDR3 DNA reads as TGTGCCAGCAGCCCATGGGACGGCAATTCACCCCTCCACTTT. Its translation: CASSPWDGNSPLHF.

The V gene is TRBV19, the J gene TRBJ2-3, with a possible D match to TRBD2 (5 bases). CDR1 and CDR2 (germline): LNHDA, SQIVND (reference sequence). The ends were cut back, 3 bases at V and 3 bases at J, with 19 bases in the middle. This CDR3 has 17 amino acids. Here the CDR3 DNA reads TGTGCCAGTAGTATTGGTGGCGGGTGGGGTTCGACAGATACGCAGTATTTT. This encodes CASSIGGGWGSTDTQYF.

The chain couples TRBV5-1 to TRBJ1-2; a possible D gene is TRBD1 (6 bases). CDR3 length: 14 residues. Germline V gives CDR1 SGHRS, CDR2 YFSETQ. Trimming removed 3 bases from V and 7 bases from J, with 16 bases in between. The CDR3 coding sequence is TGCGCCAGCAGCTCTACCCTCGGACAGAGTGGCTACACCTTC. It encodes CASSSTLGQSGYTF.

The rearrangement links TRBV11-2 to TRBJ1-5; D uncertain. Germline loops: CDR1 SGHAT, CDR2 FQNNGV. Trimming shortened V by 2 bases and J by 0 bases, and 8 bases separated the two germline ends. The CDR3 has 15 residues. CDR3 nucleotides: TGTGCCAGCAGCTTAAAAGGCGGTAGCAATCAGCCCCAGCATTTT. Amino acid sequence: CASSLKGGSNQPQHF.

V usage is TRBV7-3 and J usage is TRBJ2-3; 10 bases map to TRBD2. There are 16 residues in the CDR3. V was clipped by 0 bases and J by 2 bases; unmatched bases: 2. Germline V gene data show CDR1 as SGHTA and CDR2 as FQGTGA. CDR3 sequence: CASSLTSGGVTDTQYF. The CDR3 DNA follows: TGTGCCAGCAGCTTAACCAGCGGGGGGGTCACAGATACGCAGTATTTT.

The chain carries TRBV21-1 and TRBJ2-7; the table assigns TRBD1, which was not confirmed against the DNA. TRBV21-1 represents a pseudogene. The CDR3 covers 18 residues. CDR3 nucleotides: TGTGCCAGCAGCAAAGCTGTTCGGACAGGGCGGAATCACTACGAGCAGTACGTC. As protein: CASSKAVRTGRNHYEQYV.

On this clone: This sample also contains other DNA sequences that code for the same CDR3. The V and J genes are TRBV5-1 and TRBJ1-2, with D hard to call. Germline values: CDR1 SGHRS, CDR2 YFSETQ. CDR3 length: 13 residues. Between the trimmed V and J ends, which lost 0 bases and 4 bases, there was a span of 7 bases. CDR3 protein: CASSLEGSYGYTF. DNA for the CDR3: TGCGCCAGCAGCTTGGAGGGCAGCTATGGCTACACCTTC.

The chain employs TRBV19 and TRBJ1-5; D not resolved. The germline V and J ends were trimmed by 7 bases and 3 bases, with 10 bases remaining between them. The germline gives CDR1 LNHDA, CDR2 SQIVND (reference sequence). The CDR3 totals 13 residues. CDR3 region: CASKVSINQPQHF. In DNA, the CDR3 is TGTGCCAGTAAGGTTTCCATCAATCAGCCCCAGCATTTT. Based on the CDR3 plus reference TRBV19 and TRBJ1-5, the full variable domain is DGGITQSPKYLFRKEGQNVTLSCEQNLNHDAMYWYRQDPGQGLRLIYYSQIVNDFQKGDIAEGYSVSREKKESFPLTVTSAQKNPTAFYLCASKVSINQPQHFGDGTRLSIL.